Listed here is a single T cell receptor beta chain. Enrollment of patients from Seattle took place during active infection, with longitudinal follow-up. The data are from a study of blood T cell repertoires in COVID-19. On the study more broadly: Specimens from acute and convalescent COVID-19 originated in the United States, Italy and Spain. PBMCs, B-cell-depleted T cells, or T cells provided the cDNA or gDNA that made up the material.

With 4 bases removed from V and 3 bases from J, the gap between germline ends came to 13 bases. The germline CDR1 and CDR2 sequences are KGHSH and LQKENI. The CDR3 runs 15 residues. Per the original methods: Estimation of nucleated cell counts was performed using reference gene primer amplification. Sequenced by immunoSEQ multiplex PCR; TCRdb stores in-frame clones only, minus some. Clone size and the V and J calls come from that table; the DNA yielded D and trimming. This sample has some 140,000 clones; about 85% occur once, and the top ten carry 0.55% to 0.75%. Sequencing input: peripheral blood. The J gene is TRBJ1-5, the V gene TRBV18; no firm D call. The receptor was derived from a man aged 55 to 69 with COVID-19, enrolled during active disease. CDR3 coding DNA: TGTGCCAGCTCACAACTCACTGCGGCCAATCAGCCCCAGCATTTT. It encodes CASSQLTAANQPQHF.